Shown below are 16 T cell receptor beta chains from a single sample sequenced in a study of T-cell memory formation after mild COVID-19. From the 5' RACE reads, TCRdb called clonotypes with MiXCR, one entry per CDR3 protein. The sample includes 250,000 to 300,000 distinct CDR3 sequences, roughly 8% of them seen just once. The specimen was PBMCs or a T cell subset sorted from them (not recorded which). The receptors here all came from a man aged 18 to 35 who had mild COVID-19 (a few samples of this study predate the infection). Cell type and time point are not known.

The chain joins TRBV6-5 to TRBJ1-5, with D possibly matching TRBD1 (5 bases). The CDR3 sequence is 15 residues long. The V end was cut by 0 bases, the J end by 4 bases, with 10 bases between. Germline V CDR1 and CDR2: MNHEY, SVGAGI. CDR3 in amino acids: CASSYSQGANQPQHF. The CDR3 DNA reads TGTGCCAGCAGTTACTCCCAGGGAGCTAATCAGCCCCAGCATTTT.

The V gene is TRBV3-1, the J gene TRBJ2-5; 9 nucleotides align to TRBD2. Germline V CDR1 and CDR2: LGHDT, YNNKEL (reference sequence). The CDR3 is 14 residues long. V lost 6 bases to trimming and J lost 4 bases; unmatched junction nucleotides: 6. The DNA of the CDR3 is TGTGCCAGCAGTCCGGGACTAGCATCAGAGACCCAGTACTTC. Its translation is CASSPGLASETQYF.

Many counts were recorded for this clonotype. This chain uses TRBV5-1 with TRBJ1-1, with D unresolved. Germline CDR1 SGHRS, CDR2 YFSETQ. The CDR3 spans 13 residues. The ends were cut back, 4 bases at V and 0 bases at J, with 7 bases in the middle. The DNA for the CDR3 is TGCGCCAGCAGCCCTCAGATGAACACTGAAGCTTTCTTT. It translates to CASSPQMNTEAFF.

This clonotype was detected a few times. The chain uses TRBV27 and TRBJ2-3; D might be TRBD1 (6 bases). From germline, CDR1 is MNHEY and CDR2 SMNVEV (reference sequence). CDR3 length equals 16 residues. V was pared by 6 bases and J by 0 bases, with 16 bases between. DNA for the CDR3: TGTGCCAGCAGGAGGTCGAGGGGGATCAGCACAGATACGCAGTATTTT. Its protein product is CASRRSRGISTDTQYF.

This sequence joins TRBV7-2 and TRBJ1-3; TRBD1 agrees at 9 bases. The V and J ends lost 5 bases and 1 base, in that order; junction bases with no gene match: 12. Germline loops: CDR1 SGHTA, CDR2 FQGNSA. The CDR3 has 18 residues. CDR3: CASSRPETTGGSGNTIYF. CDR3 DNA: TGTGCCAGCAGCCGCCCCGAAACGACAGGGGGTTCTGGAAACACCATATATTTT.

In its sample, this clonotype was seen a few times. The CDR3 DNA is TGCGCCAGCAGTAGGACAGGGCATGAGCAGTTCTTC. It codes for CASSRTGHEQFF. The V and J genes are TRBV5-1 and TRBJ2-1; 8 bases align to TRBD1. Per the germline V gene, CDR1 is SGHRS and CDR2 is YFSETQ. This CDR3 has 12 residues. V shed 5 bases and J 8 bases; nucleotides not matched to a gene: 3.

This chain uses TRBV7-6 with TRBJ2-2; D is unclear. This CDR3 contains 12 residues. With 4 bases removed from V and 6 bases from J, the gap between germline ends came to 6 bases. CDR1 is SGHVS and CDR2 is FNYEAQ in the germline V gene. The CDR3 nucleotides read TGTGCCAGCAGCTCAAACGCCGGGGAGCTGTTTTTT. This encodes CASSSNAGELFF. The variable domain in full, with the rest retrieved from reference TRBV7-6 and TRBJ2-2, is GAGVSQSPRYKVTKRGQDVALRCDPISGHVSLYWYRQALGQGPEFLTYFNYEAQQDKSGLPNDRFSAERPEGSISTLTIQRTEQRDSAMYRCASSSNAGELFFGEGSRLTVL.

This clonotype was seen only a few times. This chain connects TRBV5-1 to TRBJ2-6, with a weak D call TRBD1 (5 bases). CDR1 is SGHRS and CDR2 is YFSETQ in the germline V gene. The CDR3 is 16 residues long. Trimming took 5 bases from V and 4 from J, leaving 16 bases between them. CDR3 coding DNA: TGCGCCAGCAGGTCCCAAGGTCAGGGAGGGGCCAACGTCCTGACTTTC. Amino acids: CASRSQGQGGANVLTF.

This sequence joins TRBV6-6 and TRBJ1-5; no firm D call. CDR1 and CDR2 (germline): MNHNY, SVGAGI (reference sequence). This CDR3 is built from 13 residues. V dropped 5 bases and J dropped 9 bases, with 14 bases sitting between them. CDR3 in amino acids: CASSTDGIAPQHF. DNA of the CDR3: TGTGCCAGCAGTACGGACGGGATTGCGCCCCAGCATTTT.

V usage is TRBV27 and J usage is TRBJ2-3; unclear D gene. There are 15 residues in the CDR3. Trimming stripped 2 bases from V and 3 bases from J, with 12 bases between. The germline V gene encodes CDR1 MNHEY and CDR2 SMNVEV (reference sequence). Here the CDR3 DNA reads TGTGCCAGCAGTTTAGGCCTAACGGCTACAGATACGCAGTATTTT. Translating it yields CASSLGLTATDTQYF.

This chain links TRBV5-1 with TRBJ1-3; D perhaps matches TRBD1 (6 bases). Trimming removed 4 bases at V and 1 base at J, with 12 bases between. The length of the CDR3 is 15 residues. Germline CDR1 is SGHRS and CDR2 is YFSETQ. The CDR3 DNA follows: TGCGCCAGCAGCACCTACACAGGGTCTGGAAACACCATATATTTT. This codes for CASSTYTGSGNTIYF.

This clonotype was detected only a few times. V usage is TRBV6-1 and J usage is TRBJ1-3, with TRBD1 matching over 7 bases. The CDR3 is 15 amino acids. Trimming removed 3 bases from V and 8 bases from J; junction bases left unmatched: 10. The V gene's germline CDR1 is MNHNS and CDR2 SASEGT. In DNA, the CDR3 is TGTGCCAGCAGTGACTACGCAGGGGGACCCGACACCATATATTTT. Translating gives CASSDYAGGPDTIYF.

This clonotype was recorded many times. The chain is built from TRBV7-9 and TRBJ2-2, with TRBD1 identical over 9 bases. Germline CDR1 SEHNR, CDR2 FQNEAQ (reference sequence). There are 17 residues in the CDR3. V was clipped by 5 bases and J by 3 bases; unmatched bases: 10. CDR3 amino acids: CASSQKQGQGYTGELFF. CDR3 DNA sequence: TGTGCCAGCAGCCAGAAGCAAGGACAGGGGTACACCGGGGAGCTGTTTTTT.

The V and J genes are TRBV6-6 and TRBJ2-3, with TRBD2 identical over 8 bases. V dropped 7 bases and J dropped 3; count of bases not matched to a gene: 6. Germline-derived CDR1 and CDR2 are MNHNY and SVGAGI (reference sequence). The CDR3 loop spans 14 amino acids. The CDR3 nucleotides read TGTGCCAGCACCCCGGGGGGGGCTACAGATACGCAGTATTTT. The encoded protein is CASTPGGATDTQYF.

This clonotype showed up just a few times. The chain carries TRBV18 and TRBJ1-3; D remains unclear. CDR1 is KGHSH and CDR2 is LQKENI in the germline V gene. This CDR3 contains 17 residues. V was cut by 0 bases and J by 0 bases, with 12 bases left in between. CDR3 bases: TGTGCCAGCTCACCACCGTACCTGGACTACTCTGGAAACACCATATATTTT. Translating gives CASSPPYLDYSGNTIYF.

This clonotype was counted a few times. The rearrangement joins TRBV5-1 to TRBJ1-4; no reliable D call. Trimming took off 0 bases at V and 8 bases at J, with 8 bases between the two ends. The CDR3 has 13 amino acids. Germline CDR1 SGHRS, CDR2 YFSETQ. CDR3 DNA: TGCGCCAGCAGCTTGGAGTTTAACGAAAAACTGTTTTTT. Protein product: CASSLEFNEKLFF.